This T cell receptor beta chain is drawn from a study of blood T cell repertoires in COVID-19. Study-level background: Acute and convalescent COVID-19 specimens originated in the United States, Italy and Spain. In each case, the material was cDNA or gDNA derived from T cells, B-cell-depleted T cells, or PBMCs.

How the authors handled the data: The authors estimated nucleated cell counts from reference gene primer amplification. Profiling relied on immunoSEQ multiplex PCR, and the TCRdb table lists in-frame clones only, not all of them. That table gives V, J and clone size, and the DNA gave D and trimming. The repertoire holds 250,000 to 400,000 clones, with 90% as singletons. Deletions cut 6 bases from V and 0 bases from J, with 9 bases between. This CDR3 comprises 15 residues. Germline loops: CDR1 MNHEY, CDR2 SMNVEV (reference sequence). One Seattle source followed patients from active infection through their disease course.

What was sequenced was peripheral blood. The V gene is TRBV27, the J gene TRBJ2-6; a possible D gene is TRBD1 (5 bases). The receptor was derived from a woman in her twenties or thirties with COVID-19, enrolled during active disease. The CDR3 loop is CASRRQLSGANVLTF. The CDR3 DNA follows: TGTGCCAGCAGACGACAGCTCTCTGGGGCCAACGTCCTGACTTTC.